Sequencing of this T cell receptor beta chain was carried out in a study of post-analysis software for immune sequencing data. Across the whole study: Progressive-relapsing, secondary progressive and relapsing-remitting multiple sclerosis were among the disease courses included.

This clonotype was detected only once. Its cognate antigen is unknown. The TCR beta cDNA libraries contained unique molecular identifiers. A population of roughly 0.85 to 11 million T cells gave rise to around 480,000 cDNA molecules. Using its own MiXCR run on the PCR reads, TCRdb lists one record per CDR3 protein. This sample has hundreds of thousands of distinct CDR3 sequences, with around 60% found just once. Study findings and constraints: Significantly lower normalized Chao1 diversity was seen in multiple sclerosis patients than in controls. By F measure, samples from a shared preparation batch strongly co-clustered.

The sequence was collected from a girl aged 2 to 9 with multiple sclerosis. Sequences were obtained from blood.

In DNA, the CDR3 is TGTGCCATCAGTCGACAAGACTCGGGGGAAAAACTGTTTTTT. This codes for CAISRQDSGEKLFF. The rearrangement uses TRBV10-3 and TRBJ1-4; no firm D call. The CDR3 runs 14 residues. Deletions cut 5 bases from V and 8 bases from J, with 15 bases between. Per the germline V gene, CDR1 is ENHRY and CDR2 is SYGVKD.